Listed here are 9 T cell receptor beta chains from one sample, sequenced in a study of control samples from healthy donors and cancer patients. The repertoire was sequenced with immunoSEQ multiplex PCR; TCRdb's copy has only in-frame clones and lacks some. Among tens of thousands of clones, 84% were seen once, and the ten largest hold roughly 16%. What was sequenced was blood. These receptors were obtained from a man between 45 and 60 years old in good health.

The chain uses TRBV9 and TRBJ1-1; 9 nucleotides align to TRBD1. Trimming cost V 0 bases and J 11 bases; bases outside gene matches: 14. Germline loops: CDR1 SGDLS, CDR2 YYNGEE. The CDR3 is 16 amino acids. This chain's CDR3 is CASSVALGGQGDRAFF. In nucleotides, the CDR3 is TGTGCCAGCAGCGTAGCTTTAGGGGGACAGGGAGATCGGGCTTTCTTT.

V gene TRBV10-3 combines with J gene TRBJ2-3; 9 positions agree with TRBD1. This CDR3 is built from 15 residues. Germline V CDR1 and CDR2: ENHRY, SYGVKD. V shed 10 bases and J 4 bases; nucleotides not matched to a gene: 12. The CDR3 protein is CASGPGQGYPDTQYF. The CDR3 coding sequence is TGTGCCAGCGGTCCGGGACAGGGCTACCCAGATACGCAGTATTTT.

CDR3: CASSSIREGNEQFF. DNA for the CDR3: TGTGCCAGCAGTTCCATTCGGGAGGGCAATGAGCAGTTCTTC. The J gene is TRBJ2-1, the V gene TRBV27; TRBD2 aligns across 8 bases. The germline V gene encodes CDR1 MNHEY and CDR2 SMNVEV (reference sequence). With 4 bases clipped from V and 6 bases from J, the junction kept 5 bases outside the gene matches. This CDR3 is built from 14 residues.

The CDR3, as DNA: TGTGCCAGCAGCTTAAGTCCGCGGGGGACAATGAATCAGCAGTTCTTC. It specifies CASSLSPRGTMNQQFF. The J gene is TRBJ2-1, the V gene TRBV7-9, with TRBD2 as a possible D gene (7 bases). This CDR3 has 16 amino acids. Germline loops: CDR1 SEHNR, CDR2 FQNEAQ (reference sequence). Trimming removed 2 bases at V and 11 bases at J, with 22 bases between.

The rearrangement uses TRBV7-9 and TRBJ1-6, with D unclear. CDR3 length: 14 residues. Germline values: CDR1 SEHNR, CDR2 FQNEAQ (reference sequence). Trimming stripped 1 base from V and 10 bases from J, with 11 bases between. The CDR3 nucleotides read TGTGCCAGCAGCTTAGATTACCTAAGGTCACCCCTCCACTTT. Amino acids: CASSLDYLRSPLHF.

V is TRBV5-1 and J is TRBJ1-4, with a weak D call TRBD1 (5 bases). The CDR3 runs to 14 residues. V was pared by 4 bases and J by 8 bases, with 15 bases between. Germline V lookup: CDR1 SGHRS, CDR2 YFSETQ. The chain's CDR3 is CASSDTGTPEKLFF. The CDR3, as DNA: TGCGCCAGCAGCGATACCGGGACCCCCGAAAAACTGTTTTTT. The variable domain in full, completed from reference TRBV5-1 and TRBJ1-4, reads KAGVTQTPRYLIKTRGQQVTLSCSPISGHRSVSWYQQTPGQGLQFLFEYFSETQRNKGNFPGRFSGRQFSNSRSEMNVSTLELGDSALYLCASSDTGTPEKLFFGSGTQLSVL.

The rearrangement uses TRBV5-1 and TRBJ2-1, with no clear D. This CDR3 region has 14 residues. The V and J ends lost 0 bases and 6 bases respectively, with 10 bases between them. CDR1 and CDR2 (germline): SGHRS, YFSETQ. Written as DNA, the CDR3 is TGCGCCAGCAGCTTGGATTTACGGGTCAATGAGCAGTTCTTC. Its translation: CASSLDLRVNEQFF.

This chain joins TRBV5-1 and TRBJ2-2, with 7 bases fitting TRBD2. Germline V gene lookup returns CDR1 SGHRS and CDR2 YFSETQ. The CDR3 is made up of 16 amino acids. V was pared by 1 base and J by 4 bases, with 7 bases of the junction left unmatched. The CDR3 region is CASSLRPRESTGELFF. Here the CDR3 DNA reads TGCGCCAGCAGCTTGAGGCCGCGGGAGAGCACCGGGGAGCTGTTTTTT.

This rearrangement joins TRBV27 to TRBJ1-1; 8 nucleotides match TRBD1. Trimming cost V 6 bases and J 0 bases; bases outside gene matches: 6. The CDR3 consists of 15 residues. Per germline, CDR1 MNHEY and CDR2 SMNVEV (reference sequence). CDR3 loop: CASREQGGMNTEAFF. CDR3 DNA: TGTGCCAGCAGAGAACAGGGGGGGATGAACACTGAAGCTTTCTTT.